The source of this T cell receptor (beta chain) is a study of shared clonotypes between healthy human individuals. In the study overall: Serving as donors were a couple of women and three men, whose ages spanned 18 to 49. Per-donor plates numbered three CD4 naive, three CD4 memory, two CD8 naive and one CD8 memory. Broader study findings: Read depth was anticipated to influence clonotype sharing among donors. Generation probabilities were higher for clonotypes shared across all four sorted-subset donors than for unshared ones.

Naive CD8 isolation took CD45RO-negative cells positively selected for CCR7 and excluded terminally differentiated effector memory CD45RA+ cells. Measured with immunoSEQ multiplex PCR; TCRdb has only the in-frame clones, and not every one. The data contain about 2.1 million clones, 85% to 95% of them singletons. About this clone: No antigen is known for it.

Sequenced: naive CD8+ T cells from PBMCs. The source is a man aged 18 to 35 in good health. Some clones in this sample may be carry-over from other donors' samples.

CDR3 loop: CASSGNSSPEAFF. CDR3 sequence (DNA): TGTGCCAGCAGCGGAAACAGTTCTCCTGAAGCTTTCTTT. The chain couples TRBV13 to TRBJ1-1; D not certain. The germline V gene encodes CDR1 PRHDT and CDR2 FYEKMQ (reference sequence). The CDR3 totals 13 residues. V lost 5 bases, J lost 6 bases, and 13 bases lay in between.